This TCR beta chain was observed in a study of blood T cell repertoires in COVID-19. At the level of the study: Sources were T cells, B-cell-depleted T cells, or PBMCs; the material itself was cDNA or gDNA.

This clone was picked up a small number of times. Per the germline V gene, CDR1 is MNHEY and CDR2 is SMNVEV (reference sequence). V lost 5 bases to trimming and J lost 0 bases, with 7 bases between them. This CDR3 contains 13 residues. In the source study's methods: Counts of nucleated cells, estimated from reference gene primer amplification, were obtained. Clones were read by immunoSEQ multiplex PCR, and TCRdb kept only the in-frame ones, dropping some. V, J and clone size derive from that table, while D and trimming were established from the DNA sequence. The profile shows approximately 270,000 clones, 80% to 90% of them singletons.

This sequence was found in a woman in her 70s with acute or convalescent COVID-19. The specimen sequenced was peripheral blood. The chain couples TRBV27 to TRBJ1-1; D is unresolved. The CDR3 sequence: CASSLSVNTEAFF. In DNA form, the CDR3 reads TGTGCCAGCAGTCTTTCCGTGAACACTGAAGCTTTCTTT.